The 17 T cell receptor beta chains in this list originate from one sample, sequenced in a study of Graves' ophthalmopathy and Graves' hyperthyroidism. Researchers took RNA transcripts and amplified TCR beta CDR3 regions from them. Scientists carried out first-round RT-PCR using HTBI primers and then a second-round multiplex PCR. TCRdb re-analysed the multiplex PCR reads in MiXCR, keeping a single row per CDR3 protein. This sample carries under 200,000 distinct CDR3 sequences, approximately 40% of them seen once, and the ten largest clones take under 7%. Material: peripheral blood. The source is a woman aged 40 to 50 with Graves' ophthalmopathy.

This clonotype has at least ten counts. This chain links TRBV11-2 with TRBJ2-7; TRBD1 might be the D (5 bases). Germline-derived CDR1 and CDR2 are SGHAT and FQNNGV. Trimming took off 3 bases at V and 0 bases at J, with 12 bases between the two ends. This CDR3 spans 15 amino acids. The CDR3 DNA reads TGTGCCAGCAGCTTTTCTGACAGAAGCTCCTACGAGCAGTACTTC. Its translation: CASSFSDRSSYEQYF. Full variable domain (outside the CDR3, taken from reference TRBV11-2 and TRBJ2-7): EAGVAQSPRYKIIEKRQSVAFWCNPISGHATLYWYQQILGQGPKLLIQFQNNGVVDDSQLPKDRFSAERLKGVDSTLKIQPAKLEDSAVYLCASSFSDRSSYEQYFGPGTRLTVT.

In its sample, this clonotype was seen many times. The chain joins TRBV28 to TRBJ2-7, with a possible D match to TRBD1 (6 bases). The CDR3 covers 14 residues. V dropped 5 bases and J dropped 0 bases, with 11 bases sitting between them. From germline, CDR1 is MDHEN and CDR2 SYDVKM. CDR3 bases: TGTGCCAGCAGTGATGGACAGTTCTCCTACGAGCAGTACTTC. This encodes CASSDGQFSYEQYF.

Many counts were recorded for this clonotype. The chain recombines TRBV20-1 with TRBJ1-3; D gene ambiguous. This CDR3 region has 12 residues. The germline gives CDR1 DFQATT, CDR2 SNEGSKA (reference sequence). Deletions cut 2 bases from V and 2 bases from J, with 4 bases between. The CDR3 loop reads CSARNTGNTIYF. CDR3 sequence (DNA): TGCAGTGCTAGAAACACTGGAAACACCATATATTTT.

This clonotype was counted ten times or more. The chain employs TRBV14 and TRBJ2-7; maybe TRBD1 (5 bases). Germline CDR1 and CDR2: SGHDN and FVKESK. Between the trimmed V and J ends, which lost 2 bases and 0 bases, there was a span of 8 bases. CDR3 length: 14 residues. Written as DNA, the CDR3 is TGTGCCAGCAGCCAAAACAGGTTCTCCTACGAGCAGTACTTC. Protein sequence: CASSQNRFSYEQYF. Variable domain in full (rest from reference TRBV14 and TRBJ2-7): EAGVTQFPSHSVIEKGQTVTLRCDPISGHDNLYWYRRVMGKEIKFLLHFVKESKQDESGMPNNRFLAERTGGTYSTLKVQPAELEDSGVYFCASSQNRFSYEQYFGPGTRLTVT.

This clonotype rates as medium-sized (0.01 to 0.1%). The chain couples TRBV12-3 or TRBV12-4 to TRBJ1-1; D is possibly TRBD1 (6 bases). V was cut by 2 bases and J by 11 bases, with 21 bases left in between. The CDR3 loop spans 15 amino acids. The CDR3 loop is CASSLSADRWGVAFF. CDR3 coding DNA: TGTGCCAGCAGTTTAAGCGCCGACAGGTGGGGAGTTGCTTTCTTT.

This clonotype showed up many times. The chain joins TRBV28 to TRBJ1-2; 7 positions match TRBD1. J gave up 5 bases and V 6 bases, and 6 bases lay outside the gene matches. CDR3 length: 13 residues. Germline CDR1 MDHEN, CDR2 SYDVKM. The CDR3 sequence: CASRLTGAYGYTF. The DNA of the CDR3 is TGTGCCAGCAGACTCACAGGGGCATATGGCTACACCTTC.

The chain links TRBV27 to TRBJ2-7; TRBD2 is a possible D gene (5 bases). Per germline, CDR1 MNHEY and CDR2 SMNVEV (reference sequence). The CDR3 extends over 13 amino acids. Trimming shortened V by 0 bases and J by 5 bases, and 8 bases separated the two germline ends. The DNA of the CDR3 is TGTGCCAGCAGTTTATCGGGAGTCGACGAGCAGTACTTC. Translating gives CASSLSGVDEQYF.

This clonotype has a count of ten or more. The CDR3 loop is CASGQGLNSGNTIYF. The CDR3 DNA reads TGTGCCAGCGGACAGGGGTTGAATTCTGGAAACACCATATATTTT. The chain has TRBV25-1 and TRBJ1-3; 9 bases line up with TRBD1. The V gene end was trimmed by 8 bases and the J gene end by 1 base; junction bases not matched to a gene: 6. Germline V CDR1 and CDR2: MGHDK, SYGVNS. The CDR3 totals 15 residues.

In this sample, this clonotype turned up many times. The gene calls are TRBV28 and TRBJ2-7, with 12 nucleotides matching TRBD2. The V gene end was trimmed by 6 bases and the J gene end by 6 bases; junction bases not matched to a gene: 9. The CDR3 extends over 15 amino acids. Germline lookup yields CDR1 MDHEN and CDR2 SYDVKM. CDR3 loop: CASRLAGGPLSEQYF. The CDR3 DNA sequence: TGTGCCAGCAGGCTAGCGGGAGGGCCTCTTAGCGAGCAGTACTTC.

CDR3 loop: CASSLTPDRSGYTF. In nucleotides, the CDR3 is TGTGCCAGCAGTTTAACCCCGGACAGGTCTGGCTACACCTTC. The chain employs TRBV27 and TRBJ1-2, with TRBD1 matching 7 bases. The germline V gene encodes CDR1 MNHEY and CDR2 SMNVEV (reference sequence). The CDR3 contains 14 residues. The J segment lost 7 bases and the V segment lost 2 bases, leaving 7 bases of the junction unmatched.

The table lists this clonotype with many counts. This chain links TRBV7-8 with TRBJ1-5; no clear D. The CDR3 is made up of 14 amino acids. Germline V gene sequence: CDR1 SGHVS, CDR2 FQNEAQ. Trimming removed 1 base at V and 6 bases at J, with 10 bases between. The chain's CDR3 is CASSLGVGPQPQHF. In DNA form, the CDR3 reads TGTGCCAGCAGCTTAGGGGTAGGCCCTCAGCCCCAGCATTTT.

In its sample, this clonotype was seen many times. The V call is TRBV7-2, the J call TRBJ1-1; D remains ambiguous. Between the trimmed V and J ends, which lost 1 base and 7 bases, there was a span of 10 bases. The CDR3 is made up of 13 amino acids. Germline lookup yields CDR1 SGHTA and CDR2 FQGNSA. CDR3 residues: CASSLDDGLEAFF. The DNA of the CDR3 is TGTGCCAGCAGCTTAGACGACGGCCTTGAAGCTTTCTTT.

This clonotype was counted ten times or more. J is TRBJ1-1 and V is TRBV12-3 or TRBV12-4; D gene ambiguous. The CDR3 contains 13 residues. Trimming removed 0 bases from V and 4 bases from J, with 6 bases in between. The CDR3 loop is CASSLASGTEAFF. For the CDR3, the DNA is TGTGCCAGCAGTTTAGCGTCGGGCACTGAAGCTTTCTTT.

In the case of this clonotype: Mismatch with germline at one junction end may stem from a read error. The rearrangement uses TRBV6-1 and TRBJ1-1; D gene uncertain. The CDR3 sequence is 14 residues long. Germline V CDR1 and CDR2: MNHNS, SASEGT. The CDR3 loop reads CTSSNGAANTEAFF. The CDR3 DNA is TGTACCAGCAGCAACGGAGCTGCGAACACTGAAGCTTTCTTT.

The V gene is TRBV27, the J gene TRBJ2-7; 9 nucleotides align to TRBD1. Germline lookup yields CDR1 MNHEY and CDR2 SMNVEV (reference sequence). The CDR3 is 16 amino acids. V dropped 1 base and J dropped 5; count of bases not matched to a gene: 9. The CDR3 region has the DNA TGTGCCAGCAGTTTATACGGGACAGGGCTAGCCCACGAGCAGTACTTC. The encoded protein is CASSLYGTGLAHEQYF.

This clonotype was counted at least ten times. V usage is TRBV6-1 and J usage is TRBJ2-7; D possibly corresponds to TRBD2 (6 bases). This CDR3 contains 15 residues. V was cut by 6 bases and J by 2 bases, with 17 bases left in between. Germline V gene sequence: CDR1 MNHNS, CDR2 SASEGT. CDR3 region: CASSRGTAGTYEQYF. CDR3 coding DNA: TGTGCCAGCAGCCGAGGGACTGCCGGCACCTACGAGCAGTACTTC.

V gene TRBV12-3 or TRBV12-4 combines with J gene TRBJ1-5, with 7 bases lining up with TRBD1. This CDR3 contains 15 residues. V gave up 1 base and J gave up 4 bases; unmatched junction bases: 4. The CDR3 protein is CASSLGTGYNQPQHF. CDR3 sequence (DNA): TGTGCCAGCAGTTTAGGGACAGGCTATAATCAGCCCCAGCATTTT.